This entry features one TCR beta chain sequence. Looked up from germline, CDR1 is LGHDT and CDR2 is YNNKEL (reference sequence). The ends were cut back, 2 bases at V and 10 bases at J, with 13 bases in the middle. This CDR3 comprises 13 residues. The data are from a study of blood T cell repertoires in COVID-19. Libraries were prepared by immunoSEQ multiplex PCR; TCRdb keeps only in-frame clonotypes and omits some of them. The data show roughly 30,000 clones, with over 90% seen just once and approximately 4.7% held by the top ten. The clonotype was recovered from a human donor in a cohort sampled during active COVID-19. Source material: peripheral blood. V is TRBV3-1 (or the pseudogene TRBV3-2) and J is TRBJ2-3; D gene unclear. In DNA form, the CDR3 reads TGTGCCAGCAGCCAAACCTGGGCTAAGGCGCAGTATTTT. It yields the protein CASSQTWAKAQYF.